This TCR beta chain was sequenced in a study of cytotoxic CD8 clonotypes in ibrutinib-treated CLL. Overall study context: Mean values per sample were a few hundred thousand productive templates and 98,000 or so productive rearrangements.

A remark on this clone: Antigen unknown.

Study observations and caveats: Clonality was higher at baseline than in age-matched healthy donors and tracked circulating CD8+ T-cell counts.

Profiled with immunoSEQ multiplex PCR; TCRdb holds only in-frame clones, not every one. Of fewer than 80,000 clones in the sample, approximately 57% were seen once. V was clipped by 7 bases and J by 2 bases, with 6 bases between them. Germline V gene sequence: CDR1 MDHEN, CDR2 SYDVKM. The CDR3 runs to 13 residues. The J gene is TRBJ1-6, the V gene TRBV28, with no clear D. This TCR came from a human donor with chronic lymphocytic leukemia. Sequenced here: PBMCs, sampled after 12 months of ibrutinib treatment. DNA of the CDR3: TGTGCCAGCAAGTCGGCCTATAATTCACCCCTCCACTTT. Amino acid sequence: CASKSAYNSPLHF.